This TCR beta chain originates from a study of control samples from healthy donors and cancer patients. The CDR3 loop spans 13 amino acids. Germline-derived CDR1 and CDR2 are LNHDA and SQIVND (reference sequence). The V gene lost 5 bases and the J gene lost 7 bases, with 11 bases spanning the gap. The repertoire was sequenced with immunoSEQ multiplex PCR; TCRdb's copy has only in-frame clones and lacks some. The sample consists of 150,000 to 200,000 clones, about 91% of them appearing once. This clone was picked up one time. The source material was blood. The receptor was isolated from a woman in her 30s in good health. The chain links TRBV19 to TRBJ1-4, with D unclear. DNA for the CDR3: TGTGCCAGTAGTTCCCCTCGGGGTGAAAAACTGTTTTTT. Protein sequence: CASSSPRGEKLFF.